This T cell receptor beta chain was identified in a study of T cell changes during pregnancy in multiple sclerosis. The CDR3 consists of 14 residues. Germline assignment: CDR1 LGHNA and CDR2 YSLEER. V shed 0 bases and J shed 4 bases, with 9 bases lying between them. Only in-frame clones appear in the TCRdb table, and some are missing; sequencing was by immunoSEQ multiplex PCR. The top ten clones hold 1.5% to 2% of a sample with approximately 97,000 clones, 91% of them seen once. This sequence originates from a female donor in good health, enrolled as a control in a pregnancy study. The chain couples TRBV4-3 to TRBJ1-2; D call uncertain. The sequences come from peripheral blood, collected after pregnancy. The CDR3 loop reads CASSQDGGSYGYTF. Written as DNA, the CDR3 is TGCGCCAGCAGCCAAGATGGAGGGAGCTATGGCTACACCTTC.